This T cell receptor (beta chain) was identified in a study of regulatory T cells in long-lasting Graves disease. Regarding the study as a whole: TRBV28, TRBJ1-2 and TRBJ2-5 were favored in persistent disease. The study examined only peripheral blood, not thyroid tissue. The persistent group shared 2,500 to 3,000 public clonotypes, more than the roughly 990 shared by new patients.

Turning to this clonotype: Its target is not known.

V dropped 5 bases and J dropped 1; count of bases not matched to a gene: 8. This CDR3 spans 16 amino acids. Germline CDR1 and CDR2: LNHDA and SQIVND (reference sequence). Library construction for TCR beta used iRepertoire HTBI primers and Arm-PCR of CDR3 regions. TCRdb fed the multiplex PCR reads into MiXCR, producing one record per CDR3 protein. The data contain hundreds of thousands of distinct CDR3 sequences, about 16% of them singletons. Time point defined: newly diagnosed GD, antithyroid drugs for less than 3 months. From RNA extracted from PBMCs, the TCR library was made. Patient provenance is recorded as an endocrinology department in Xi'an, China. Separately, the same data were catalogued under a study of T cells in Graves' hyperthyroidism and ophthalmopathy.

This TCR derives from a woman aged 35-60 years with Graves disease. This chain joins TRBV19 and TRBJ1-1; 9 bases map to TRBD1. The sample here was peripheral blood mononuclear cells (PBMCs), taken at new diagnosis, from a patient treated with antithyroid drugs. This CDR3 is CASSSDRGGGNTEAFF. In nucleotides, the CDR3 is TGTGCCAGTAGTTCGGACAGGGGAGGTGGGAACACTGAAGCTTTCTTT.